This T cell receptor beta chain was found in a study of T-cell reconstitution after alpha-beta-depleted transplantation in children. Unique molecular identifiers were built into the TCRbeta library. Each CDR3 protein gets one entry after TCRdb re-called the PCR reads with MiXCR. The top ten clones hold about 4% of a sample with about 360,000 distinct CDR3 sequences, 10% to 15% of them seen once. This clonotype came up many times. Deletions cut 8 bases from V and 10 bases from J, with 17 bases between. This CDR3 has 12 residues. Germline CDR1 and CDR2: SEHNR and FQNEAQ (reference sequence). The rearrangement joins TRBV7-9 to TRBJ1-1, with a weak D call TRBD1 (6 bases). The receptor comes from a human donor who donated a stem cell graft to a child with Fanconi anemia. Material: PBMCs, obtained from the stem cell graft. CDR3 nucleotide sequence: TGTGCCAGCGAGAATTGGGGGGCAGGAGCTTTCTTT. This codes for CASENWGAGAFF.